The clone carrying this T cell receptor (beta chain) was found many times. The target antigen is unknown. CDR1 is MNHEY, CDR2 SVGEGT, per germline. CDR3 length equals 19 residues. V gave up 0 bases and J gave up 1 base; unmatched junction bases: 10. This sample is drawn from a study of identical twins. Carrying unique molecular identifiers, the cDNA also gained a universal primer site through template switching. MiXCR was run by TCRdb on the 5' RACE reads, yielding one entry per CDR3 protein. This sample has fewer than 650,000 distinct CDR3 sequences, with more than 9% found just once. Whole-study findings and limits: Conclusions leaned on cross-sectional statistical analysis and did not track the same donors over time. One should note that invariant MAIT and iNKT cells could partly confound zero-insertion analyses. Sequences that were beta out-of-frame showed weaker excess twin sharing.

These data are also associated with another study on yellow fever vaccine responses in identical twins.

This clonotype was obtained from a woman in her late teens or twenties in good health. The genes are TRBV6-2 or TRBV6-3 and TRBJ2-1; 9 bases match TRBD2. Sequencing was done on a sample of PBMCs. The chain's CDR3 is CASSYSLAGEGFSYNEQFF. The DNA for the CDR3 is TGTGCCAGCAGTTACTCATTAGCGGGAGAGGGGTTTTCCTACAATGAGCAGTTCTTC.